The next 5 T cell receptor beta chains were all read from a single sample in a study of shared clonotypes between healthy human individuals. Clones were sequenced by immunoSEQ multiplex PCR, and TCRdb holds only the in-frame ones, with some missing. The sample lists roughly 530,000 clones, about 96% occurring once. Sequencing was done on a sample of naive CD4+ T cells sorted from blood. The subset is: CD45RA+ positively selected. These receptors all stem from a woman between 25 and 40 years old in good health.

V and J are TRBV29-1 and TRBJ2-7, with unresolved D. Per germline, CDR1 SQVTM and CDR2 ANQGSEA. Trimming shortened V by 2 bases and J by 5 bases, and 10 bases separated the two germline ends. CDR3 length: 12 residues. CDR3 protein: CSVEFNSHEQYF. In nucleotides, the CDR3 is TGCAGCGTTGAATTTAATTCCCACGAGCAGTACTTC.

This chain connects TRBV5-6 to TRBJ2-7; D is perhaps TRBD1 or TRBD2 (6 bases each). V lost 3 bases to trimming and J lost 2 bases, with 15 bases between them. Germline V gene data show CDR1 as SGHDT and CDR2 as YYEEEE. The CDR3 spans 15 residues. The CDR3 loop is CASSYWGARPYEQYF. Written as DNA, the CDR3 is TGTGCCAGCAGCTATTGGGGGGCCCGACCCTACGAGCAGTACTTC.

This clone was observed a single time. The CDR3 is CASSQGIVGEQYF. The CDR3 coding sequence is TGTGCCAGCAGCCAGGGGATAGTAGGGGAGCAGTACTTC. This chain joins TRBV7-3 and TRBJ2-7, with a weak D call TRBD1 (6 bases). The V gene's germline CDR1 is SGHTA and CDR2 FQGTGA. V was trimmed by 5 bases and J by 7 bases, leaving 15 bases between them. The CDR3 is made up of 13 amino acids.

The V gene is TRBV2, the J gene TRBJ2-2; D remains unclear. The CDR3 contains 15 residues. CDR1 and CDR2 (germline): SNHLY, FYNNEI. V lost 6 bases and J lost 6, with 17 bases in between. The CDR3 reads CASRTPGRRPGELFF. The CDR3 bases are TGTGCCAGCAGGACCCCAGGAAGGCGGCCCGGGGAGCTGTTTTTT.

V gene TRBV28 combines with J gene TRBJ2-2, with D tentatively TRBD2 (6 bases). The germline gives CDR1 MDHEN, CDR2 SYDVKM. The CDR3 sequence is 14 residues long. Trimming took 8 bases from V and 5 from J, leaving 15 bases between them. CDR3 nucleotides: TGTGCCAGCGGGGGGACTTCGGGGACCGGGGAGCTGTTTTTT. Amino acids: CASGGTSGTGELFF.